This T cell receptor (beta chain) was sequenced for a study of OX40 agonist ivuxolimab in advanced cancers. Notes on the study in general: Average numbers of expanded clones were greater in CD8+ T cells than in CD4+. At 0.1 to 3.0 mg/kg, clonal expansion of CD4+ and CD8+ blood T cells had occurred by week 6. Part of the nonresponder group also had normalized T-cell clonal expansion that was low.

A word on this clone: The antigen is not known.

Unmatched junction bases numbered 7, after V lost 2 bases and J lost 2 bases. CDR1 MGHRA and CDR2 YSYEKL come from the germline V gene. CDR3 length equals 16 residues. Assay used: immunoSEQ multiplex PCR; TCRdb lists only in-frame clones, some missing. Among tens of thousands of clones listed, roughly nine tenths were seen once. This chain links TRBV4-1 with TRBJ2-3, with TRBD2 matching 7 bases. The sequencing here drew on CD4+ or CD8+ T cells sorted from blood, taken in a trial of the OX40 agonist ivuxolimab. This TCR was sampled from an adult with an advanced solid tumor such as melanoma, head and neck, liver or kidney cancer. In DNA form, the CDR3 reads TGCGCCAGCAGCCAATTACCTAGCGGAAACACAGATACGCAGTATTTT. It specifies CASSQLPSGNTDTQYF.